This T cell receptor (beta chain) was profiled in a study of T cell changes during pregnancy in multiple sclerosis. TCRdb's copy holds only in-frame clones and misses some; the assay was immunoSEQ multiplex PCR. The data hold about 20,000 clones, with roughly nine tenths observed a single time. Germline V gene data show CDR1 as SGHDN and CDR2 as FVKESK. J lost 1 base, V lost 2 bases, and 0 bases had no gene match. CDR3 length equals 15 residues. The J gene is TRBJ2-3, the V gene TRBV14; 10 nucleotides match TRBD2. The sample in question was CD4+ T cells from peripheral blood mononuclear cells, obtained after pregnancy. The receptor was derived from a female donor in good health, enrolled as a control in a pregnancy study. The CDR3: CASSQTSGGTDTQYF. Written as DNA, the CDR3 is TGTGCCAGCAGCCAAACTAGCGGGGGCACAGATACGCAGTATTTT.